This T cell receptor beta chain was identified in a study of blood T cell repertoires in COVID-19. About the study: There were acute and convalescent COVID-19 samples, and they came from the United States, Italy and Spain. Sources were T cells, B-cell-depleted T cells, or PBMCs; the material itself was cDNA or gDNA.

Patients from Seattle were sampled longitudinally, starting during active infection. TCRdb keeps only in-frame clones here, not all; method: immunoSEQ multiplex PCR. This repertoire shows 200,000 to 250,000 clones, 85% to 90% found once; its top ten account for roughly 12%. Trimming took 0 bases from V and 4 from J; bases not matched to a gene: 2. Germline V gives CDR1 LGHDT, CDR2 YNNKEL (reference sequence). The length of the CDR3 is 14 residues. The sequence derives from a man in his forties or fifties with COVID-19, enrolled during active disease. The sample was peripheral blood. This sequence joins TRBV3-1 (or the pseudogene TRBV3-2) and TRBJ1-1; 7 bases fit TRBD1. The CDR3 DNA follows: TGTGCCAGCAGCCAAGATGACAGGGTCACTGAAGCTTTCTTT. Protein product: CASSQDDRVTEAFF.